These 5 T cell receptor beta chains came from one sample sequenced in a study of shared clonotypes between healthy human individuals. Terminally differentiated effector memory CD45RA+ cells were excluded by CCR7 positive selection of CD45RO-negative cells. The method was immunoSEQ multiplex PCR; TCRdb's version includes in-frame clones alone and lacks a portion of them. The table records about 2.1 million clones, 90% to 95% of them present only once. Sequenced: naive CD8+ T cells from PBMCs. The receptors come from a man between 18 and 29 years old in good health. Some clones in this sample may be carry-over from other donors' samples.

The chain couples TRBV10-1 to TRBJ2-3, with D unresolved. The CDR3 runs to 14 residues. The germline gives CDR1 WNHNN, CDR2 SYGVQD (reference sequence). V was cut by 4 bases and J by 3 bases, with 11 bases left in between. CDR3 coding DNA: TGCGCCAGCAGTGGGAAGGGTTGGACAGATACGCAGTATTTT. The encoded protein is CASSGKGWTDTQYF.

The chain links TRBV5-8 to TRBJ2-5; tentative D call: TRBD2 (6 bases). The CDR3 loop spans 14 amino acids. The germline V gene has CDR1 SGHTS and CDR2 YDEGEE. Trimming pared 2 bases from V and 0 bases from J, leaving 8 bases between. The DNA of the CDR3 is TGTGCCAGCAGCTTCGCGGGGTACCAAGAGACCCAGTACTTC. The encoded protein is CASSFAGYQETQYF. The complete variable domain, with remaining parts taken from reference TRBV5-8 and TRBJ2-5, reads EAGVTQSPTHLIKTRGQQATLRCSPISGHTSVYWYQQALGLGLQFLLWYDEGEERNRGNFPPRFSGRQFPNYSSELNVNALELEDSALYLCASSFAGYQETQYFGPGTRLLVL.

The rearrangement joins TRBV4-1 to TRBJ2-7; tentatively, D is TRBD1 or TRBD2 (5 bases each). The germline V gene encodes CDR1 MGHRA and CDR2 YSYEKL. This CDR3 is 15 amino acids long. The V and J ends lost 4 bases and 9 bases respectively, with 22 bases between them. This CDR3 reads CASSLLLEGPQGQYF. CDR3 sequence (DNA): TGCGCCAGCAGCCTACTACTTGAGGGGCCCCAGGGGCAGTACTTC.

Turning to this clone: This specimen includes other DNA sequences encoding the same CDR3. This rearrangement joins TRBV27 to TRBJ2-1; D is perhaps TRBD2 (5 bases). Per the germline V gene, CDR1 is MNHEY and CDR2 is SMNVEV (reference sequence). V shed 3 bases and J shed 1 base, with 10 bases lying between them. This CDR3 comprises 15 residues. The CDR3 DNA reads as TGTGCCAGCAGTTTCCGCGGGTCTTCCTACAATGAGCAGTTCTTC. Residues: CASSFRGSSYNEQFF.

V gene TRBV29-1 combines with J gene TRBJ2-3; TRBD2 agrees at 8 bases. Losses at the gene ends were 6 bases for V and 5 bases for J; bases not matched to a gene: 13. The CDR3 sequence is 15 residues long. The V gene's germline CDR1 is SQVTM and CDR2 ANQGSEA. The CDR3 nucleotides are TGCAGCGTATCAGCGGGGGAGCTCGACGGAGATACGCAGTATTTT. Translated: CSVSAGELDGDTQYF.